The 26 T cell receptor beta chains below all came from one sample that was sequenced in a study of cytomegalovirus exposure and HLA in healthy donors. The PCR contained 60 Vbeta and 13 Jbeta primers. This table comes from immunoSEQ multiplex PCR, and its TCRdb copy is limited to in-frame clones, with some not included. The table records some 150,000 clones, 50% to 75% of them present only once. What was sequenced was PBMCs. The receptors were gathered from a woman aged 30 to 39 in good health and CMV-seropositive.

The rearrangement joins TRBV27 to TRBJ2-7, with 9 nucleotides matching TRBD1. V lost 8 bases and J lost 1; bases outside the gene matches: 9. Germline V CDR1 and CDR2: MNHEY, SMNVEV (reference sequence). CDR3 size: 15 residues. The DNA of the CDR3 is TGTGCCAGCGCGGACAGGGGTCATGGTTCCTACGAGCAGTACTTC. This sequence encodes CASADRGHGSYEQYF.

This clone was observed a few times. The CDR3 region is CASSSGGTGLGYEQYF. For the CDR3, the DNA is TGCGCCAGCAGCTCCGGGGGGACGGGCCTCGGCTACGAGCAGTACTTC. The chain joins TRBV5-1 to TRBJ2-7; 7 bases map to TRBD2. CDR1 and CDR2 from the germline V gene are SGHRS and YFSETQ. J lost 3 bases, V lost 3 bases, and 12 bases had no gene match. The CDR3 totals 16 residues.

The sample holds many counts of this clone. CDR3 in amino acids: CASSSPLGGGKYEQYF. CDR3 DNA sequence: TGTGCCAGCAGCTCCCCCTTAGGGGGCGGGAAATACGAGCAGTACTTC. The chain recombines TRBV9 with TRBJ2-7, with D maybe TRBD1 (7 bases). Germline lookup yields CDR1 SGDLS and CDR2 YYNGEE. The length of the CDR3 is 16 residues. V lost 4 bases to trimming and J lost 4 bases, with 21 bases between them. The complete variable domain, with remaining parts taken from reference TRBV9 and TRBJ2-7, reads DSGVTQTPKHLITATGQRVTLRCSPRSGDLSVYWYQQSLDQGLQFLIQYYNGEERAKGNILERFSAQQFPDLHSELNLSSLELGDSALYFCASSSPLGGGKYEQYFGPGTRLTVT.

The rearrangement joins TRBV4-2 to TRBJ2-5, with 11 bases lining up with TRBD2. The closer fit of TRBJ2-7 to the DNA end suggests the J call may be wrong. The CDR3 totals 15 residues. Germline assignment: CDR1 LGHNA and CDR2 YNFKEQ. In nucleotides, the CDR3 is TGTGCCAGCAGCCAAGATACTAGCGGGAGTTACGAGCAGTACTTC. The encoded protein is CASSQDTSGSYEQYF.

This chain connects TRBV18 to TRBJ1-2; TRBD1 agrees at 9 bases. With 2 bases clipped from V and 10 bases from J, the junction kept 5 bases outside the gene matches. The CDR3 covers 13 residues. Per germline, CDR1 KGHSH and CDR2 LQKENI. CDR3 residues: CASSPGTGLAYTF. The CDR3 coding sequence is TGTGCCAGCTCACCAGGGACAGGGTTGGCCTACACCTTC.

This clone is a singleton in its sample. The chain has TRBV7-6 and TRBJ2-5; D not resolved. The CDR3 is 13 amino acids. Germline CDR1 is SGHVS and CDR2 is FNYEAQ. V was trimmed by 1 base and J by 4 bases, leaving 7 bases between them. CDR3 in DNA: TGTGCCAGCAGCTTAGGGTATAGAGAGACCCAGTACTTC. As protein: CASSLGYRETQYF.

The chain is built from TRBV18 and TRBJ2-7; TRBD1 matches 7 bases. Germline CDR1 reads KGHSH; CDR2 reads LQKENI. The V and J ends lost 4 bases and 7 bases, in that order; junction bases with no gene match: 7. The CDR3 runs to 13 residues. CDR3 protein: CASSRNRGEEQYF. DNA of the CDR3: TGTGCCAGCTCACGGAACAGGGGAGAGGAGCAGTACTTC.

This clone has more than one count but fewer than ten. The gene calls are TRBV29-1 and TRBJ2-1; 9 bases align to TRBD2. Germline V lookup: CDR1 SQVTM, CDR2 ANQGSEA. J was trimmed by 8 bases and V by 4 bases; bases with no gene match: 6. The CDR3 consists of 13 residues. In nucleotides, the CDR3 is TGCAGCGTTGTCCCCAGCGGGAGGCATGAGCAGTTCTTC. Translating gives CSVVPSGRHEQFF.

This clone was recorded once. This chain links TRBV5-6 with TRBJ2-7; D ambiguous. The CDR3 contains 14 residues. Between the trimmed V and J ends, which lost 0 bases and 2 bases, there was a span of 9 bases. Per the germline V gene, CDR1 is SGHDT and CDR2 is YYEEEE. In DNA form, the CDR3 reads TGTGCCAGCAGCTTGGGTTTGGAGACCTACGAGCAGTACTTC. Translated: CASSLGLETYEQYF. Full variable domain (outside the CDR3, taken from reference TRBV5-6 and TRBJ2-7): DAGVTQSPTHLIKTRGQQVTLRCSPKSGHDTVSWYQQALGQGPQFIFQYYEEEERQRGNFPDRFSGHQFPNYSSELNVNALLLGDSALYLCASSLGLETYEQYFGPGTRLTVT.

This chain connects TRBV19 to TRBJ1-5; 7 bases map to TRBD1. The CDR3 is 15 amino acids. Germline CDR1 LNHDA, CDR2 SQIVND (reference sequence). J lost 3 bases, V lost 4 bases, and 6 bases had no gene match. The CDR3 is CASSTEDRFNQPQHF. The CDR3 DNA is TGTGCCAGTAGTACTGAGGACAGGTTCAATCAGCCCCAGCATTTT.

The chain combines TRBV5-1 with TRBJ2-7; D is perhaps TRBD1 (6 bases). This CDR3 spans 15 amino acids. CDR1 is SGHRS, CDR2 YFSETQ, per germline. V was shortened by 3 bases and J by 0 bases, with 13 bases between the two germline ends. CDR3 sequence: CASSSGQPASYEQYF. The CDR3 DNA sequence: TGCGCCAGCAGCTCTGGACAGCCCGCCTCCTACGAGCAGTACTTC.

V usage is TRBV18 and J usage is TRBJ1-1; D gene ambiguous. The germline gives CDR1 KGHSH, CDR2 LQKENI. The V end lost 2 bases, the J end lost 2 bases, and 12 bases lay between the germline ends. The CDR3 is made up of 15 amino acids. The CDR3 spells CASSPFVTPNTEAFF. In DNA form, the CDR3 reads TGTGCCAGCTCACCATTCGTGACACCCAACACTGAAGCTTTCTTT. Looking up the rest from reference TRBV18 and TRBJ1-1 gives the full variable domain: NAGVMQNPRHLVRRRGQEARLRCSPMKGHSHVYWYRQLPEEGLKFMVYLQKENIIDESGMPKERFSAEFPKEGPSILRIQQVVRGDSAAYFCASSPFVTPNTEAFFGQGTRLTVV.

The V gene is TRBV15, the J gene TRBJ1-5; TRBD1 matches at 7 bases. The V and J ends lost 1 base and 4 bases, in that order; junction bases with no gene match: 4. The germline V gene has CDR1 LNHNV and CDR2 YYDKDF (reference sequence). This CDR3 spans 15 amino acids. The CDR3 bases are TGTGCCACCAGCAGAGTAAGGGACAGTAATCAGCCCCAGCATTTT. It specifies CATSRVRDSNQPQHF.

The V and J genes are TRBV4-2 and TRBJ2-3; TRBD2 aligns across 12 bases. With 4 bases clipped from V and 11 bases from J, the junction kept 10 bases outside the gene matches. Germline CDR1 is LGHNA and CDR2 is YNFKEQ. The CDR3 covers 15 residues. The CDR3 region is CASSPTSGGEGRQYF. CDR3 sequence (DNA): TGTGCCAGCAGCCCGACTAGCGGGGGTGAAGGGCGGCAGTATTTT.

This chain links TRBV30 with TRBJ2-5; no clear D gene. CDR3 length: 12 residues. In germline, CDR1 is GTSNPN, CDR2 SVGIG (reference sequence). V was shortened by 7 bases and J by 0 bases, with 9 bases between the two germline ends. CDR3 DNA: TGTGCCTTGTCCTTCGACCAAGAGACCCAGTACTTC. Protein product: CALSFDQETQYF.

This chain joins TRBV6-1 and TRBJ2-7, with 7 nucleotides matching TRBD1. The CDR3 loop spans 12 amino acids. The V and J ends lost 6 bases and 3 bases, in that order; junction bases with no gene match: 2. Germline loops: CDR1 MNHNS, CDR2 SASEGT. DNA for the CDR3: TGTGCCAGCAGCCAGGGGGTCTACGAGCAGTACTTC. Translated: CASSQGVYEQYF.

Relative to its sample, this clone is medium-sized (0.01 to 0.1%). The J gene is TRBJ2-1, the V gene TRBV6-5; 8 nucleotides line up with TRBD2. The V segment lost 0 bases and the J segment 6 bases; nucleotides outside the gene matches: 7. CDR1 is MNHEY and CDR2 is SVGAGI in the germline V gene. The CDR3 is 16 amino acids. CDR3 nucleotides: TGTGCCAGCAGTTACTCGTTCTCGGGGGGGGGCAATGAGCAGTTCTTC. Its protein is CASSYSFSGGGNEQFF.

This chain joins TRBV27 and TRBJ2-7, with 10 bases lining up with TRBD2. Germline V gene sequence: CDR1 MNHEY, CDR2 SMNVEV (reference sequence). V lost 2 bases and J lost 6; bases outside the gene matches: 7. This CDR3 has 15 residues. The CDR3: CASSLISGRLGEQYF. In nucleotides, the CDR3 is TGTGCCAGCAGTTTAATTAGCGGGAGGCTCGGCGAGCAGTACTTC.

This chain links TRBV7-6 with TRBJ1-1; maybe TRBD1 (5 bases). Trimming removed 6 bases from V and 1 base from J, with 9 bases in between. Germline values: CDR1 SGHVS, CDR2 FNYEAQ. This CDR3 region has 13 residues. DNA for the CDR3: TGTGCCAGCAGTTGGGGGGGGAACACTGAAGCTTTCTTT. Residues: CASSWGGNTEAFF.

This clone was picked up one time. This sequence joins TRBV2 and TRBJ1-5; tentative D call: TRBD1 (6 bases). Germline CDR1 SNHLY, CDR2 FYNNEI. V was pared by 2 bases and J by 5 bases, with 7 bases between. The CDR3 has 13 amino acids. In DNA, the CDR3 is TGTGCCAGCAGTGAAACAGGGTATCAGCCCCAGCATTTT. It codes for CASSETGYQPQHF.

The chain links TRBV6-1 to TRBJ2-1; perhaps TRBD2 as D (6 bases). The length of the CDR3 is 17 residues. Germline V CDR1 and CDR2: MNHNS, SASEGT. V was shortened by 1 base and J by 0 bases, with 13 bases between the two germline ends. The CDR3 DNA is TGTGCCAGCAGTGAAGGGGGGGTGCTCAGCTCCTACAATGAGCAGTTCTTC. Its protein product is CASSEGGVLSSYNEQFF.

This chain uses TRBV7-2 with TRBJ1-1; possible D gene TRBD1, 6 bases. The V end lost 1 base, the J end lost 0 bases, and 9 bases lay between the germline ends. The CDR3 has 15 amino acids. CDR1 and CDR2 (germline): SGHTA, FQGNSA. CDR3 in amino acids: CASSLVDRLNTEAFF. The CDR3 DNA reads TGTGCCAGCAGCTTAGTAGACAGGTTGAACACTGAAGCTTTCTTT.

The chain carries TRBV7-9 and TRBJ1-3; D may be TRBD1 (5 bases). The CDR3 covers 18 residues. Germline assignment: CDR1 SEHNR and CDR2 FQNEAQ (reference sequence). V shed 2 bases and J shed 2 bases, with 19 bases lying between them. The CDR3 reads CASSLRRSRDLTGNTIYF. The CDR3 DNA reads TGTGCCAGCAGCTTAAGGCGGTCGCGGGACTTAACTGGAAACACCATATATTTT.

This chain uses TRBV29-1 with TRBJ1-2, with 9 bases identical to TRBD1. Trimming cost V 0 bases and J 4 bases; bases outside gene matches: 12. Germline CDR1 and CDR2: SQVTM and ANQGSEA. The CDR3 totals 17 residues. CDR3: CSVEDLRNRGLSYGYTF. The DNA of the CDR3 is TGCAGCGTTGAAGATCTTAGGAACAGGGGGCTCAGCTATGGCTACACCTTC.

The CDR3 spells CASSPPGPWDQETQYF. Here the CDR3 DNA reads TGTGCCAGCAGCCCACCGGGTCCTTGGGACCAAGAGACCCAGTACTTC. The J gene is TRBJ2-5, the V gene TRBV7-2; no clear D gene. CDR3 length: 16 residues. The ends were cut back, 5 bases at V and 0 bases at J, with 16 bases in the middle. Germline assignment: CDR1 SGHTA and CDR2 FQGNSA.

V gene TRBV4-1 combines with J gene TRBJ2-7, with 9 bases aligning to TRBD1. V dropped 2 bases and J dropped 4; count of bases not matched to a gene: 3. The CDR3 totals 14 residues. Germline CDR1 reads MGHRA; CDR2 reads YSYEKL. The CDR3 bases are TGCGCCAGCAGCCAACAGGGACAGGGATACGAGCAGTACTTC. Its protein product is CASSQQGQGYEQYF.